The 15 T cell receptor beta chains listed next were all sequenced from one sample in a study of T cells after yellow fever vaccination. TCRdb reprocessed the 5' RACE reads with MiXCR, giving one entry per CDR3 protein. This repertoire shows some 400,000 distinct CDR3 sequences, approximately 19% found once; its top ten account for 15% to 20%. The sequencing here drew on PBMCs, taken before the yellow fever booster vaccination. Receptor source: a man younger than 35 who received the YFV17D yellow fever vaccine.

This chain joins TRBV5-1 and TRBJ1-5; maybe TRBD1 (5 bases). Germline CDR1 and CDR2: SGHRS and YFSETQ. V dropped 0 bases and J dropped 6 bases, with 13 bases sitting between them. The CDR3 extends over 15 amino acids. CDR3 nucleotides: TGCGCCAGCAGCTTGGAATCCCCGGGGGTTCAGCCCCAGCATTTT. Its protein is CASSLESPGVQPQHF.

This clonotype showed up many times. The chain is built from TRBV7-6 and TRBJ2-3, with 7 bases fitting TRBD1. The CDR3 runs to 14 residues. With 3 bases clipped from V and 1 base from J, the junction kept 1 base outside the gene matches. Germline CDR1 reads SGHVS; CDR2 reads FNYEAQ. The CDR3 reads CASSFGQGTDTQYF. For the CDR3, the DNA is TGTGCCAGCAGCTTCGGACAGGGCACAGATACGCAGTATTTT.

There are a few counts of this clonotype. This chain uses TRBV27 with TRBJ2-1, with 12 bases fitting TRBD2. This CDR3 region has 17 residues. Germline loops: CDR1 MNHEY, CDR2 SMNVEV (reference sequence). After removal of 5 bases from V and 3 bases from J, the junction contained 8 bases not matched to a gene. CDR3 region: CASSETSGGTIYNEQFF. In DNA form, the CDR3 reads TGTGCCAGCAGTGAAACTAGCGGGGGGACTATCTACAATGAGCAGTTCTTC.

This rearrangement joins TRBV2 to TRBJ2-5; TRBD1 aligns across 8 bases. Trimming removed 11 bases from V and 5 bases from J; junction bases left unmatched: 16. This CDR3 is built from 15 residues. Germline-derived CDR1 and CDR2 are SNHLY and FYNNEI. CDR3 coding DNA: TGTGCCGCGGGTCCCTGGACAGGGTCAGGGGAGACCCAGTACTTC. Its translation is CAAGPWTGSGETQYF.

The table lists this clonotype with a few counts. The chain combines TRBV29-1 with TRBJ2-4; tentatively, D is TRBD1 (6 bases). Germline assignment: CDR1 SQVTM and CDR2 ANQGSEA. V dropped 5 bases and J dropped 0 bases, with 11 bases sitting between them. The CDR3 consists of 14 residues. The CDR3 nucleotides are TGCAGCGTTTCAGAGGGGGTAGCCAAAAACATTCAGTACTTC. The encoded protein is CSVSEGVAKNIQYF.

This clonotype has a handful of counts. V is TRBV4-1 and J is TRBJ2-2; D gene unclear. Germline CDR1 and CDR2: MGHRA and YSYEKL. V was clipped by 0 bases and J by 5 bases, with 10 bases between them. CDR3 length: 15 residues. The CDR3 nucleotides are TGCGCCAGCAGCCAAGACCACCTGGGGACCGGGGAGCTGTTTTTT. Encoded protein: CASSQDHLGTGELFF.

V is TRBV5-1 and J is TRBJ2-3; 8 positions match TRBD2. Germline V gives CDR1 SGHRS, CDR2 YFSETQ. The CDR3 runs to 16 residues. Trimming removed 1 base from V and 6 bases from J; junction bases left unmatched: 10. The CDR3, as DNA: TGCGCCAGCAGCTTGTTTAGCCCAGCGGGGGATGATACGCAGTATTTT. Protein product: CASSLFSPAGDDTQYF.

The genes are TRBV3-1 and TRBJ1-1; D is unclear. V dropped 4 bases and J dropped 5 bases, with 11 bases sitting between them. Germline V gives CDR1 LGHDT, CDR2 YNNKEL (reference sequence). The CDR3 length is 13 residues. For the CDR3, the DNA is TGTGCCAGCAGCCTGATGGGTGGGACTGAAGCTTTCTTT. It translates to CASSLMGGTEAFF.

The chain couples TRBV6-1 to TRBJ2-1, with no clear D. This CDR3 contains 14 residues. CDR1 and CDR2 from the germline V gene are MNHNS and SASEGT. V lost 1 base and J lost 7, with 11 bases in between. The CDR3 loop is CASSEGPGSNEQFF. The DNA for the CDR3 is TGTGCCAGCAGTGAAGGGCCAGGTTCTAATGAGCAGTTCTTC.

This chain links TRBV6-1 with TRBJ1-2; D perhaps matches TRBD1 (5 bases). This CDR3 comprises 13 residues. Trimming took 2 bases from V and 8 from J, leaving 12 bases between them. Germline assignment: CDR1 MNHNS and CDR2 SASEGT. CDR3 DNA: TGTGCCAGCAGTGAAATTTACGGGGCCGGCTACACCTTC. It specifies CASSEIYGAGYTF.

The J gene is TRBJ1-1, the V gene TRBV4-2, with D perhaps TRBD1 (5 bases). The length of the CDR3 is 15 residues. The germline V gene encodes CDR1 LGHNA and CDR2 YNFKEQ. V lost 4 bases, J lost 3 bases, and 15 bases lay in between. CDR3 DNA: TGTGCCAGCAGCCCCTGGGGGGTAGGCGACACTGAAGCTTTCTTT. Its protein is CASSPWGVGDTEAFF.

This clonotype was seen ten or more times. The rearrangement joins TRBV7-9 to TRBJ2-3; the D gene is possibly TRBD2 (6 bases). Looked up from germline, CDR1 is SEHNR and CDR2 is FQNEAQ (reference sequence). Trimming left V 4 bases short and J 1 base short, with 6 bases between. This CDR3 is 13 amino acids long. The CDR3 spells CASSSSGTDTQYF. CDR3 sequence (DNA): TGTGCCAGCAGCTCTAGCGGCACAGATACGCAGTATTTT.

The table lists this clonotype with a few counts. The CDR3 DNA sequence: TGCGCCAGCAGCTTGGGACTAGCCTACAATGAGCAGTTCTTC. Translated: CASSLGLAYNEQFF. The V call is TRBV5-1, the J call TRBJ2-1, with D maybe TRBD2 (6 bases). Germline V gene sequence: CDR1 SGHRS, CDR2 YFSETQ. This CDR3 has 14 residues. V was shortened by 0 bases and J by 2 bases, with 6 bases between the two germline ends.

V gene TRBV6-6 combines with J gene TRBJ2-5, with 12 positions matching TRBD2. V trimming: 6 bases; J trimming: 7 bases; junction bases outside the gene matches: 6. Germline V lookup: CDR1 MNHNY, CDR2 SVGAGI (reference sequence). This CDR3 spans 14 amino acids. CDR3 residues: CASRETSGGGTQYF. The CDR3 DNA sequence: TGTGCCAGCAGGGAGACTAGCGGGGGAGGGACCCAGTACTTC.

The DNA for the CDR3 is TGCAGTGCTAGAGACCCTGCAGGGGTCGAGCAGTACTTC. It specifies CSARDPAGVEQYF. The chain carries TRBV20-1 and TRBJ2-7, with a tentative D call TRBD1 (6 bases). The CDR3 has 13 amino acids. The V gene's germline CDR1 is DFQATT and CDR2 SNEGSKA (reference sequence). V lost 0 bases and J lost 6, with 12 bases in between.